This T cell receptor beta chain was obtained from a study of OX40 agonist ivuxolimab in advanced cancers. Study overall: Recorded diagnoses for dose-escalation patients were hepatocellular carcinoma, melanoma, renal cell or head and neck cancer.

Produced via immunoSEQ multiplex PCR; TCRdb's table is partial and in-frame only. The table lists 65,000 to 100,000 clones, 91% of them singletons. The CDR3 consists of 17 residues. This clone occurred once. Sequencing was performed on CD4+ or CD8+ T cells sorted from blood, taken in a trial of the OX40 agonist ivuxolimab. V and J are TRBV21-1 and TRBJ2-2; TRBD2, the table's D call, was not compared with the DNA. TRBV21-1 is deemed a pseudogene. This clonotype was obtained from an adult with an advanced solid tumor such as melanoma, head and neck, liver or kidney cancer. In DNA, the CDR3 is TGTGCCAGCAGCAAACACGGAACTAGCGCACCTGAGGGGGAGCTGTTTTTT. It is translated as CASSKHGTSAPEGELFF.